Each of the 10 T cell receptor beta chains below was sequenced from the same sample in a study of cytomegalovirus exposure and HLA in healthy donors. PCR primers comprised 60 Vbeta and 13 Jbeta primers. Sequencing used immunoSEQ multiplex PCR; TCRdb keeps in-frame clones, though not all of them. The table shows about 170,000 clones, with about 80% occurring only once. Sequenced material: PBMCs. These TCRs come from a man younger than 35 in good health and CMV-seronegative.

V gene TRBV6-5 combines with J gene TRBJ1-1; TRBD1 is a possible D gene (6 bases). Trimming stripped 1 base from V and 0 bases from J, with 9 bases between. The germline gives CDR1 MNHEY, CDR2 SVGAGI. The CDR3 loop spans 15 amino acids. The CDR3 loop reads CASSYLNRVNTEAFF. In nucleotides, the CDR3 is TGTGCCAGCAGTTACTTAAACAGGGTGAACACTGAAGCTTTCTTT.

This clone was seen a single time. The chain is built from TRBV30 and TRBJ1-1; D not certain. Germline-derived CDR1 and CDR2 are GTSNPN and SVGIG (reference sequence). The V and J ends lost 7 bases and 5 bases respectively, with 14 bases between them. This CDR3 is built from 12 residues. CDR3 loop: CASSSEWTEAFF. In nucleotides, the CDR3 is TGTGCCTCGAGCTCCGAGTGGACTGAAGCTTTCTTT.

The rearrangement joins TRBV19 to TRBJ1-5, with D unresolved. The germline V gene encodes CDR1 LNHDA and CDR2 SQIVND (reference sequence). CDR3 size: 13 residues. With 4 bases removed from V and 6 bases from J, the gap between germline ends came to 10 bases. The CDR3 protein is CASSSPLSQPQHF. CDR3 nucleotides: TGTGCCAGTAGTAGCCCCCTAAGTCAGCCCCAGCATTTT.

J is TRBJ2-5 and V is TRBV11-2; D possibly corresponds to TRBD2 (5 bases). The germline gives CDR1 SGHAT, CDR2 FQNNGV. There are 13 residues in the CDR3. Trimming removed 5 bases at V and 4 bases at J, with 11 bases between. CDR3 in DNA: TGTGCCAGCAGCCTTACGGGGAGAGAGACCCAGTACTTC. It specifies CASSLTGRETQYF.

The genes are TRBV10-1 and TRBJ2-1; 14 bases match TRBD2. V was pared by 8 bases and J by 6 bases, with 3 bases of the junction left unmatched. The CDR3 contains 14 residues. Germline CDR1 WNHNN, CDR2 SYGVQD (reference sequence). The CDR3 here is CASEGLAGVNEQFF. The DNA for the CDR3 is TGCGCCAGCGAGGGACTAGCGGGAGTCAATGAGCAGTTCTTC.

The chain combines TRBV19 with TRBJ2-5, with TRBD1 identical over 7 bases. The V and J ends lost 7 bases and 1 base, in that order; junction bases with no gene match: 6. This CDR3 is built from 14 residues. Germline lookup yields CDR1 LNHDA and CDR2 SQIVND (reference sequence). The CDR3 sequence: CASTPRDSQETQYF. The CDR3 DNA reads TGTGCCAGTACCCCCAGGGACAGCCAAGAGACCCAGTACTTC.

In this sample, this clone turned up a few times. V usage is TRBV19 and J usage is TRBJ1-1; TRBD1 aligns across 8 bases. The CDR3 runs to 14 residues. V lost 6 bases and J lost 4; bases outside the gene matches: 7. CDR1 and CDR2 (germline): LNHDA, SQIVND (reference sequence). The CDR3 protein is CASSTGTGLTEAFF. Written as DNA, the CDR3 is TGTGCCAGTAGCACCGGGACAGGCCTCACTGAAGCTTTCTTT.

The rearrangement joins TRBV19 to TRBJ1-2, with 11 bases that match TRBD1. Germline V gives CDR1 LNHDA, CDR2 SQIVND (reference sequence). Germline trimming cut 5 bases from V and 4 bases from J; bases unmatched to any gene: 6. This CDR3 is built from 15 residues. The CDR3 nucleotides read TGTGCCAGTAGTTCAGGACAGGGGGCGTTCTATGGCTACACCTTC. Translating it yields CASSSGQGAFYGYTF.

The rearrangement joins TRBV25-1 to TRBJ2-1; D is ambiguous. V was shortened by 6 bases and J by 8 bases, with 17 bases between the two germline ends. This CDR3 has 14 amino acids. Germline assignment: CDR1 MGHDK and CDR2 SYGVNS. The CDR3, as DNA: TGTGCCAGCAGCGAGGCCCCACAAGGCGATGAGCAGTTCTTC. Its protein is CASSEAPQGDEQFF.

The gene calls are TRBV7-3 and TRBJ2-1; 10 bases line up with TRBD2. Germline CDR1 SGHTA, CDR2 FQGTGA. The CDR3 runs to 15 residues. J was trimmed by 7 bases and V by 4 bases; bases with no gene match: 7. CDR3 bases: TGTGCCAGCAGCTCCCTAGCGGGAGTTTGGAATGAGCAGTTCTTC. The encoded protein is CASSSLAGVWNEQFF. The complete variable domain, with remaining parts taken from reference TRBV7-3 and TRBJ2-1, reads GAGVSQTPSNKVTEKGKYVELRCDPISGHTALYWYRQSLGQGPEFLIYFQGTGAADDSGLPNDRFFAVRPEGSVSTLKIQRTERGDSAVYLCASSSLAGVWNEQFFGPGTRLTVL.